These 15 T cell receptor beta chains originate from one sample sequenced in a study of cytomegalovirus exposure and HLA in healthy donors. Generated by immunoSEQ multiplex PCR, the TCRdb table keeps only in-frame clones and is missing some. The sample comprises 170,000 or so clones, less than 85% of which are singletons, and approximately 16% rests with the top ten. The material sequenced was PBMCs. These receptors came from a man between 18 and 35 years old in good health and CMV-seropositive.

The V call is TRBV5-1, the J call TRBJ1-1, with TRBD1 as a possible D gene (6 bases). Germline V lookup: CDR1 SGHRS, CDR2 YFSETQ. This CDR3 contains 16 residues. V shed 2 bases and J shed 5 bases, with 19 bases lying between them. The CDR3 sequence: CASSLQGFGVGTEAFF. The CDR3 nucleotides are TGCGCCAGCAGCTTACAGGGTTTTGGGGTAGGTACTGAAGCTTTCTTT.

The V call is TRBV9, the J call TRBJ1-1, with 8 bases identical to TRBD1. Germline CDR1 and CDR2: SGDLS and YYNGEE. The CDR3 extends over 15 amino acids. With 4 bases clipped from V and 5 bases from J, the junction kept 10 bases outside the gene matches. CDR3 bases: TGTGCCAGCAGCCCACGACAGGGGTATTTGACTGAAGCTTTCTTT. Protein: CASSPRQGYLTEAFF.

The chain combines TRBV18 with TRBJ2-7; 9 nucleotides line up with TRBD1. CDR1 is KGHSH, CDR2 LQKENI, per germline. The CDR3 is 15 amino acids. Unmatched junction bases numbered 6, after V lost 5 bases and J lost 1 base. The CDR3, as DNA: TGTGCCAGCTCATCGGCCGGGACAGGGTCCTACGAGCAGTACTTC. Its translation is CASSSAGTGSYEQYF.

This clone appeared once. The chain is built from TRBV7-9 and TRBJ2-5; 8 nucleotides match TRBD2. The junction had 3 bases not matched to a gene; V was cut back by 6 bases and J by 3 bases. This CDR3 comprises 13 residues. Germline assignment: CDR1 SEHNR and CDR2 FQNEAQ (reference sequence). Written as DNA, the CDR3 is TGTGCCAGCAGTACGGGGGGGGAAGAGACCCAGTACTTC. Its protein product is CASSTGGEETQYF. The full variable domain, in which reference TRBV7-9 and TRBJ2-5 provide the parts outside the CDR3, is DTGVSQNPRHKITKRGQNVTFRCDPISEHNRLYWYRQTLGQGPEFLTYFQNEAQLEKSRLLSDRFSAERPKGSFSTLEIQRTEQGDSAMYLCASSTGGEETQYFGPGTRLLVL.

The chain carries TRBV29-1 and TRBJ1-1, with 10 bases aligning to TRBD1. Trimming took 6 bases from V and 6 from J; bases not matched to a gene: 4. The CDR3 consists of 12 residues. Germline assignment: CDR1 SQVTM and CDR2 ANQGSEA. The CDR3, as DNA: TGCAGCGTCCAAGGACAGGGGGCTGAAGCTTTCTTT. As protein: CSVQGQGAEAFF.

V usage is TRBV12-5 and J usage is TRBJ2-3; tentative D call: TRBD2 (6 bases). This CDR3 spans 16 amino acids. Germline CDR1 is LGHNT and CDR2 is FRNRAP. V was pared by 9 bases and J by 2 bases, with 21 bases between. The CDR3 loop reads CASLSGSLGLTDTQYF. CDR3 sequence (DNA): TGTGCTAGCCTGTCGGGGAGCCTGGGACTCACAGATACGCAGTATTTT. Complete variable domain (other parts from reference TRBV12-5 and TRBJ2-3): DARVTQTPRHKVTEMGQEVTMRCQPILGHNTVFWYRQTMMQGLELLAYFRNRAPLDDSGMPKDRFSAEMPDATLATLKIQPSEPRDSAVYFCASLSGSLGLTDTQYFGPGTRLTVL.

This sequence joins TRBV30 and TRBJ2-2, with D maybe TRBD2 (7 bases). CDR1 is GTSNPN and CDR2 is SVGIG in the germline V gene (reference sequence). The V end lost 3 bases, the J end lost 4 bases, and 12 bases lay between the germline ends. CDR3 length equals 14 residues. In nucleotides, the CDR3 is TGTGCCTGGAGGAGGGGGAGGGCCACCGGGGAGCTGTTTTTT. It specifies CAWRRGRATGELFF.

The chain links TRBV11-2 to TRBJ2-7, with 7 bases matching TRBD1. Trimming at V came to 0 bases and at J to 2 bases, leaving 7 bases not matched to a gene. The CDR3 runs to 16 residues. The germline V gene encodes CDR1 SGHAT and CDR2 FQNNGV. This CDR3 is CASSLEVGQVPYEQYF. CDR3 coding DNA: TGTGCCAGCAGCTTAGAGGTAGGACAGGTCCCCTACGAGCAGTACTTC.

The chain carries TRBV9 and TRBJ2-5; the match to TRBD2 covers 7 bases. CDR3 length equals 15 residues. The ends lost 0 bases at V and 5 bases at J; junction bases unmatched: 7. CDR1 and CDR2 (germline): SGDLS, YYNGEE. CDR3 sequence (DNA): TGTGCCAGCAGCGTAGAAACGGGGGGAGGGGAGACCCAGTACTTC. Translating it yields CASSVETGGGETQYF.

The chain has TRBV6-1 and TRBJ2-1; 14 bases align to TRBD2. Losses at the gene ends were 9 bases for V and 7 bases for J; bases not matched to a gene: 8. CDR3 size: 15 residues. CDR1 and CDR2 from the germline V gene are MNHNS and SASEGT. CDR3 DNA sequence: TGTGCCAGTTCTCTGACTAGCGGGAGGGGGAATGAGCAGTTCTTC. It specifies CASSLTSGRGNEQFF.

Concerning this clone itself: The same CDR3 is also encoded by other DNA sequences in this sample. J is TRBJ2-1 and V is TRBV6-1, with D unclear. The V gene's germline CDR1 is MNHNS and CDR2 SASEGT. The CDR3 totals 12 residues. Trimming took 6 bases from V and 3 from J, leaving 6 bases between them. The CDR3 reads CASRPSYNEQFF. CDR3 coding DNA: TGTGCCAGCAGGCCCAGCTACAATGAGCAGTTCTTC.

The chain joins TRBV11-2 to TRBJ2-1; 7 nucleotides line up with TRBD1. Germline V gene lookup returns CDR1 SGHAT and CDR2 FQNNGV. The CDR3 contains 15 residues. V shed 7 bases and J 5 bases; nucleotides not matched to a gene: 11. CDR3 sequence reads: CASIQTGTADNEQFF. Here the CDR3 DNA reads TGTGCCAGCATCCAAACCGGGACAGCCGACAATGAGCAGTTCTTC.

This clone was seen many times. This chain uses TRBV5-3 with TRBJ2-7, with TRBD2 identical over 9 bases. TRBV5-3 is filed as an ORF, its function uncertain. The CDR3 contains 14 residues. V shed 8 bases and J 4 bases; nucleotides not matched to a gene: 10. The CDR3 loop is CASSPGLAAYEQYF. The CDR3 nucleotides are TGTGCCAGCAGCCCGGGACTAGCCGCATACGAGCAGTACTTC.

The V call is TRBV11-2, the J call TRBJ2-7; 10 nucleotides match TRBD1. Germline V gene sequence: CDR1 SGHAT, CDR2 FQNNGV. This CDR3 has 15 amino acids. The junction had 1 base not matched to a gene; V was cut back by 0 bases and J by 2 bases. The CDR3 spells CASSLDGTGAYEQYF. The CDR3 nucleotides are TGTGCCAGCAGCTTAGATGGGACAGGGGCCTACGAGCAGTACTTC.

This clone was recorded once. The rearrangement joins TRBV5-4 to TRBJ2-7, with 8 positions matching TRBD2. With V trimmed by 0 bases and J by 5 bases, 13 bases remained unmatched. From germline, CDR1 is SGHNT and CDR2 YYREEE (reference sequence). CDR3 size: 17 residues. CDR3 sequence reads: CASSLGTAGGPFNEQYF. CDR3 nucleotide sequence: TGTGCCAGCAGCTTGGGAACGGCGGGAGGACCCTTTAACGAGCAGTACTTC.